The sequence of this T cell receptor beta chain was determined in a study of T cells of healthy individuals (dated by TCRdb to the late 2010s). Preparation of the library involved 5' RACE. Sequenced on an Illumina MiSeq. TCRdb took the public reads, trimmed them with fastp at Q25, ran MiXCR for clone calling and kept in-frame beta chains. CDR3 protein duplicates are merged, each entry listing the most common genes and DNA. The sample data list roughly 76,000 distinct CDR3 sequences, and around 5.1% of these were observed just once. 7% to 9% of the sample comes from the top ten. V loses 7 bases at its end and J loses 0 bases; junction bases beyond the gene matches: 1. The CDR3 spans 15 residues, from the cysteine through the phenylalanine. The read is trimmed to its CDR3 DNA, 45 bases read in frame from base 1. CDR1 and CDR2 are read off the germline V gene as MNHNS and SASEGT. This clonotype was detected many times. Its antigen is not yet known. No per-base quality is available; no much larger clone lies one base away.

The TCR originated in a female donor in good health. The sequence links TRBV6-1 to TRBJ2-1, with TRBD2 identical over 12 junction bases. The DNA sequence is TGTGCCAGCATGACTAGCGGGAGCTCCTACAATGAGCAGTTCTTC. This gives the protein CASMTSGSSYNEQFF.